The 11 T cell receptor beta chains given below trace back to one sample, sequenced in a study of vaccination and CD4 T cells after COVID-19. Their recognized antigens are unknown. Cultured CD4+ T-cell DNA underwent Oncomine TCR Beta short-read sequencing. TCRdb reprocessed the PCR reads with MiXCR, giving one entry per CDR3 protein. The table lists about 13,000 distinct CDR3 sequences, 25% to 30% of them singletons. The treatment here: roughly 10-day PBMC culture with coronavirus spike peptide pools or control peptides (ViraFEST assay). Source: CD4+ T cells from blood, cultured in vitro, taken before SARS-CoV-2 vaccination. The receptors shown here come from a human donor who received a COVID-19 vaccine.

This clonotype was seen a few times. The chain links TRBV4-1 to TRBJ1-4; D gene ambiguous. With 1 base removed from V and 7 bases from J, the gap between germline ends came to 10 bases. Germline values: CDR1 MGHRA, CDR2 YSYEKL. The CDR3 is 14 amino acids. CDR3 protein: CASSQVHGSEKLFF. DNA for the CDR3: TGCGCCAGCAGCCAAGTACATGGGAGTGAAAAACTGTTTTTT.

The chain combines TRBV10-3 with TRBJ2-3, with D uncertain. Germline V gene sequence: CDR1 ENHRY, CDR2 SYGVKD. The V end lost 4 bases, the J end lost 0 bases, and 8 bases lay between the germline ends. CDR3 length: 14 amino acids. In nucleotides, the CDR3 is TGTGCCATCAGTGGAGTTCCTAGCACAGATACGCAGTATTTT. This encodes CAISGVPSTDTQYF.

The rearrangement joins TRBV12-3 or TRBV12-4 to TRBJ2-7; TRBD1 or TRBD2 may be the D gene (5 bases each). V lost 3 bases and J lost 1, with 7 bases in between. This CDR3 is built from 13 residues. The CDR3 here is CASSFGGSYEQYF. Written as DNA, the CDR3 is TGTGCCAGCAGTTTTGGGGGATCCTACGAGCAGTACTTC.

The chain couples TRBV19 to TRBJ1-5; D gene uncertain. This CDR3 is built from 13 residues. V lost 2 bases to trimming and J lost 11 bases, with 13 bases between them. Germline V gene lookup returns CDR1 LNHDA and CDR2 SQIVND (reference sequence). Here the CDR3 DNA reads TGTGCCAGTAGTATAACGATGAGGTCGTCCCAGCATTTT. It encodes CASSITMRSSQHF.

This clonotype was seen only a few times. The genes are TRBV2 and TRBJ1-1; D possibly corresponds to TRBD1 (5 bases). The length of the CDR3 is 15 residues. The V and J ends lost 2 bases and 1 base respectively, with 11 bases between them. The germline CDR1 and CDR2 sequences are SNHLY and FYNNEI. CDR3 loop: CASSERRQGNTEAFF. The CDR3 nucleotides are TGTGCCAGCAGTGAACGCCGGCAGGGGAACACTGAAGCTTTCTTT.

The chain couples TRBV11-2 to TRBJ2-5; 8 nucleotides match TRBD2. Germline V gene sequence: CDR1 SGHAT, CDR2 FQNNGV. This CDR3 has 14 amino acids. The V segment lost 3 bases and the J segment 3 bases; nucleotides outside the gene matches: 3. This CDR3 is CASSFGLAEETQYF. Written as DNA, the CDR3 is TGTGCCAGCAGCTTTGGACTAGCCGAAGAGACCCAGTACTTC.

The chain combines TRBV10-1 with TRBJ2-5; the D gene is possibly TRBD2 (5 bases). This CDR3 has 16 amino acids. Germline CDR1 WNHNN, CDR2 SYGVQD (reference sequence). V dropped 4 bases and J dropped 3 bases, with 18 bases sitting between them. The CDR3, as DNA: TGCGCCAGCAGTGCGGCAGGCGGACTTACTAAAGAGACCCAGTACTTC. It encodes CASSAAGGLTKETQYF.

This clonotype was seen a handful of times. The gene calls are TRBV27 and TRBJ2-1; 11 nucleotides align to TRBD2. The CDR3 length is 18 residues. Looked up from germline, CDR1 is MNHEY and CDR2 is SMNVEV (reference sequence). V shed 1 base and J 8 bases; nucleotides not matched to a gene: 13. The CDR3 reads CASSLLVSLAGGEYEQFF. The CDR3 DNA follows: TGTGCCAGCAGTTTATTAGTATCTCTAGCGGGGGGCGAGTATGAGCAGTTCTTC.

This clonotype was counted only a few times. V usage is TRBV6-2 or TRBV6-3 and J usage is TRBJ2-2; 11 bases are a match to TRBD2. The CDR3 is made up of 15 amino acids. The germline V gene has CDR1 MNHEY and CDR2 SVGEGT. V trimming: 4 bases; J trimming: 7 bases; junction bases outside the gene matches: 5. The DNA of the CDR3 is TGTGCCAGCAGTTCTGCTAGCGGGGGGATCGGGGAGCTGTTTTTT. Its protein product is CASSSASGGIGELFF.

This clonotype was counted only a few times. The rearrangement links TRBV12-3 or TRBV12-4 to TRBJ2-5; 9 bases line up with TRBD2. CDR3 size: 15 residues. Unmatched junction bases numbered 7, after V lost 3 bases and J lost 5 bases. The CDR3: CASSFSGGRIETQYF. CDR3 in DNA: TGTGCCAGCAGTTTTAGCGGGGGTAGGATCGAGACCCAGTACTTC.

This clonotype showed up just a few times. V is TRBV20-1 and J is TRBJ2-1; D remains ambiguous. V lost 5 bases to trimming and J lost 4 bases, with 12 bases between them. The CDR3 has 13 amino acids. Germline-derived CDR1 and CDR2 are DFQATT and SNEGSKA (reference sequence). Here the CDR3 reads CSACRDEYNEQFF. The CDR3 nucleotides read TGCAGTGCTTGTAGGGATGAATACAATGAGCAGTTCTTC.